The sequence of this T cell receptor (beta chain) was determined in a study of cytomegalovirus exposure and HLA in healthy donors (dated by TCRdb to about 2017). With respect to the entire study: An earlier analysis of some 500 of the donors reported 276 Gb of sequence data and around 110 million unique TCR beta sequences from some 180 million T cells. An early release that covered some 630 HLA-typed donors contained approximately 300 gigabases of sequencing data and about 84 million unique TCR sequences. The genetic ancestry cluster associated with self-reported Caucasian donors included about 81% of the roughly 400 genotyped donors. The study was designed to test whether signatures of past pathogen exposure could be identified by cataloging public T cell receptors. Using immunosequencing, the study profiled T cell repertoires from roughly 650 subjects and related those repertoires to cytomegalovirus serostatus. A separate validation cohort of roughly 130 different subjects was used in addition to the 666-subject first cohort. High-throughput TCR immunosequencing, statistical association of individual TCRs with disease status, and machine learning were combined to predict cytomegalovirus infection status. A later analysis re-examined previously published TCR beta repertoires from just over 650 donors and added high-resolution HLA genotyping to investigate patterns of TCR occurrence. Rather than drawing on any new phenotypic data, the later analysis identified candidate immune exposures from TCR beta sequences and the way those sequences occurred across donors. An earlier analysis of around 580 of the donors used high-throughput TCR beta sequencing to judge whether each TCR beta V gene segment behaved as functional or pseudogenic. Donor age, sex, ethnicity and CMV serostatus were collected together with the repertoire data. Genome-wide SNP genotypes for about 55% of the 666 donors were used in a later genetic analysis, which treated that subset as a discovery cohort. All discovery cohort repertoires had been generated using a single sequencing platform. HLA typing included class I and class II loci at four-digit resolution. The number of typed donors differed by locus: roughly 620-640 for A, B, C, DRB1 and DQB1; approximately 520 for DQA1; approximately 600 for DPA1; and roughly 450 for DPB1. Roughly five DR-DQ haplotypes were treated as single units for association and clustering because of strong linkage in the cohort. Among approximately 370 genotyped donors of the cohort, an average of approximately 220,000 unique TCR beta nucleotide sequences was sequenced per donor, of which about 19% were non-productive. Results and caveats for the whole study, not just this receptor: A cluster of highly shared sequence variants was judged likely to represent a technical artifact of the sequencing pipeline. The 87-base-pair reads could not distinguish some IMGT-functional V segments, including TRBV6-2 and TRBV6-3, so those segments were excluded. When HLA alleles, especially DR and DQ, strongly co-occurred, attributing TCR associations to individual alleles was difficult. Linkage disequilibrium might explain the correlated functional status among segregating V segments, but an unknown experimental factor could not be excluded. In an earlier analysis of about 540 of the donors, most TCR beta V segments were observed in productive rearrangements about 87% or about 30% of the time, broadly matching IMGT annotations. The study listed approximately 150 TCR beta chains as associated with cytomegalovirus. The authors suggested that the approach could potentially be generalized to other disease states and immunological phenotypes. V-gene and J-gene trimming of TCR beta chains was associated with a missense DCLRE1C variant in a later genetic analysis, and the association was replicated in an independent cohort. CMV serostatus was the only immune exposure information available for the cohort. Because some donors lacked HLA typing at each locus, the association tests relied only on the typed subset. In both the original and validation cohorts, the classifier was reported to diagnose cytomegalovirus status with high specificity and sensitivity. A few of the identified cytomegalovirus-associated TCR beta chains were confirmed in vitro to be specific for cytomegalovirus antigens. In a later analysis, HLA-associated TCR beta chains showed more clonal expansion and lower generation probabilities than non-associated chains that were equally common. While some public TCRs were present in many individuals, most TCR sequences turned up only very rarely across donors. A later analysis reported that several top co-occurrence clusters appeared linked to parvovirus B19, influenza, CMV and Epstein-Barr virus. The cohort was sequenced for TCR beta chains only, and without alpha or paired-chain data the features that could be detected were limited. The earlier analysis of almost 600 of the donors excluded 15 to 20 rarely observed V segments, including chromosome 9 orphons, because counts were too low. A later analysis associated approximately 17,000 TCR beta sequences with specific HLA alleles at a false discovery rate of 0.05. Compared with the roughly 710-donor mean, donors in an Asian-associated ancestry cluster had fewer N-insertions in productive TCRs, according to a later genetic analysis. Roughly uniform sequencing depth across donors was assumed in presence/absence analyses, although this assumption may not hold. A later analysis found that most CMV-associated TCR beta chains appeared HLA-restricted, with HLA associations seemingly driven largely by CMV exposure. According to a later analysis, TCR association rates differed among HLA loci, with DRB1 alleles showing the most associated TCRs and HLA-C alleles showing the fewest. A further reported finding was that TCR beta sequences accurately predicted the HLA-A and HLA-B alleles for most subjects in the first cohort.

Looking up the germline V gene (reference sequence) yields CDR1 SEHNR and CDR2 FQNEAQ. Clipping removes 2 bases from V and 5 bases from J, with 11 as the unmatched junction base count. The CDR3 goes from the cysteine to the phenylalanine over 16 residues. Solely the CDR3 DNA is kept, with 48 bases framed from the first base. The library was produced with the immunoSEQ multiplex PCR assay. A mixture of 60 forward primers for TCR Vbeta segments and 13 reverse primers for TCR Jbeta segments was used in the multiplex PCR. A multiplex PCR assay on genomic DNA amplified the CDR3 region of rearranged TCR beta genes. On the Illumina HiSeq System, the amplified TCR beta libraries were sequenced as 87-base-pair reads. The authors' analysis ran thus. A later analysis tallied around 80 million unique TCR beta chains across the approximately 670 repertoires, and some 10 million of those chains were shared by two or more donors. Raw reads were error-corrected and collapsed into unique sequences with a nearest-neighbor algorithm that merged closely related sequences to remove PCR and sequencing errors. Alignment of CDR3 sequences to IMGT reference sequences was used to assign V, D and J gene segments. For a sequence to be retained, at least a six-nucleotide match to both a V gene segment and a J gene segment was required. Rearrangements were called productive when the CDR3 lacked stop codons and stayed in frame with V and J; all others were non-productive. Following IMGT convention, CDR3 was defined as the stretch from the second conserved V-encoded cysteine to the conserved J-encoded phenylalanine. The earlier analysis of about 640 of the donors excluded any sequence lacking an unambiguous match to a single V gene segment. In an earlier analysis of 450 to 700 of the donors, V segments were called functional above 56.7% productive rearrangements and were called segregating when the between-donor standard deviation exceeded 5%. A statistical classification framework was built to diagnose cytomegalovirus status from the catalog of TCR beta chain sequences. V and J gene assignment, in a later analysis, came from comparing TCR nucleotide sequences with IMGT/GENE-DB human TR gene sequences. Using the TCRdist pipeline, a later analysis assigned CDR3 sequences along with most-parsimonious VDJ recombination scenarios. In a later analysis, each TCR beta chain was defined by its CDR3 amino acid sequence together with its V-gene family, and reads lacking a unique V-gene family were excluded. A later analysis removed 550 to 700 highly shared, low-generation-probability nucleotide sequences to deal with suspected cross-contamination and a sequencing artifact. In a later analysis, a clonal expansion index was calculated for each public chain from normalized within-repertoire ranks of inferred template counts. In a later analysis, generation probabilities were computed with a VDJ recombination model fitted to out-of-frame rearrangements, and the resulting probabilities were checked against IGoR. In a later analysis, TCR-TCR, TCR-HLA and TCR-CMV co-occurrence was scored with hypergeometric tests, and a repertoire-size bias correction was applied to TCR pairs. To estimate false discovery rates, a later analysis permuted the HLA or CMV assignments 20 times. In a later analysis, co-occurring TCRs were grouped using DBSCAN, and TCRdist sequence similarity was added for clustering within HLA-allele-positive subsets. Co-occurrence clustering excluded repertoires with fewer than 30,000 or more than 120,000 public chains, plus five with anomalous nucleotide sharing. What TCRdb holds here is the immuneACCESS table cut down to in-frame rearrangements. Part of the clones is not present; checked against another copy, under half of the missing clones reflect an unresolved V gene, and the others are unexplained. V and J calls plus clone size are reproduced from that table; the DNA served to infer D and trimming. This sample has some 130,000 clones in its table, and more than 65% of those were observed once. Approximately 2.6% of the sample comes from the top ten.

Of note for this clone: Its antigen is unknown. The sample holds no much larger clone one base away, and base qualities are not on file.

The cohort was made up of 650 to 700 healthy bone marrow donors. All cohort members were sampled while nominally healthy, although unrecorded immune exposures were likely present. The donor tested CMV seropositive, placing the donor among the approximately 310 seropositive members of the cohort. A peripheral blood sample was provided by each donor, and peripheral blood mononuclear cells were used for TCR beta sequencing. Genomic DNA was extracted from the blood cell samples with the Qiagen DNeasy Blood Extraction Kit. The sequence links TRBV7-9 to TRBJ2-7; 8 central bases correspond to TRBD1. This clonotype was sampled from a woman aged 55 to 70 in good health and CMV-seropositive. Sequenced input: PBMCs. The DNA sequence is given as TGTGCCAGCAGCTTAAGATCTGGAGACAGGGGTAACGAGCAGTACTTC. This is translated as CASSLRSGDRGNEQYF. This CDR3, with the reference TRBV7-9 and TRBJ2-7 proteins standing in past its ends, gives the full variable domain DTGVSQNPRHKITKRGQNVTFRCDPISEHNRLYWYRQTLGQGPEFLTYFQNEAQLEKSRLLSDRFSAERPKGSFSTLEIQRTEQGDSAMYLCASSLRSGDRGNEQYFGPGTRLTVT.